This T cell receptor beta chain derives from a study of CD8+CD57+ T cells in acquired aplastic anemia. The overall study: Quantities of DNA derived from sorted CD4+ and CD8+ cells averaged approximately 3.3 ug.

Patients included in sequencing had previously demonstrated CD8+CD57+ cell expansion by flow cytometry. CDR3 length: 13 residues. The V end lost 6 bases, the J end lost 7 bases, and 16 bases lay between the germline ends. Germline V gene sequence: CDR1 SNHLY, CDR2 FYNNEI. The study profiled TCR beta VDJ and CDR3 using genomic DNA as template. TCRdb processed the reads anew with MiXCR; each CDR3 protein has one entry. Of 180,000 or so distinct CDR3 sequences in the sample, less than 60% were seen once. The receptor was derived from a human donor with aplastic anemia. The J gene is TRBJ2-7, the V gene TRBV2, with a tentative D call TRBD1 (6 bases). Sequencing used sorted CD4+, CD8+, or CD8+CD57+ T cells (not recorded which) from PBMCs. The chain's CDR3 is CASRVSTGYEQYF. In DNA, the CDR3 is TGTGCCAGCAGAGTGAGCACAGGGTATGAGCAGTACTTC.